The present T cell receptor (beta chain) was sequenced within a study of blood T cells in healthy people across ages. Study-wide results and caveats: Total diversity from one million sequenced T cells was likely underestimated.

Healthy Caucasian individuals from Russia aged roughly 6 to 100 were enrolled as donors. Turning to this clonotype: Its target is not known.

PCR was performed a second time for roughly 7 to 11 cycles using a sample-barcoded 5' primer and a J-beta primer mix. TCRdb re-analysed the 5' RACE reads in MiXCR, keeping a single row per CDR3 protein. The table includes 1.5 million or so distinct CDR3 sequences, approximately 43% detected once. Trimming removed 5 bases from V and 0 bases from J; junction bases left unmatched: 5. CDR1 and CDR2 from the germline V gene are SQVTM and ANQGSEA. The CDR3 sequence is 16 residues long. Sequenced: blood. The chain couples TRBV29-1 to TRBJ2-1; the match to TRBD1 covers 12 bases. This clonotype originated in a woman between 18 and 29 years old in good health. CDR3 amino acids: CSVRDRGLTSYNEQFF. The DNA of the CDR3 is TGCAGCGTTCGGGACAGGGGGCTTACCTCCTACAATGAGCAGTTCTTC.